This passage covers 19 T cell receptor beta chains from one sample sequenced in a study of cytotoxic CD8 clonotypes in ibrutinib-treated CLL. Here immunoSEQ multiplex PCR was the method, and the copy in TCRdb shows in-frame clones only, minus some. The table has some 50,000 clones, around 60% seen once. The sequencing here drew on PBMCs, taken after 24 months of ibrutinib treatment. These receptors came from a human donor with chronic lymphocytic leukemia.

In this sample, this clone turned up many times. The chain combines TRBV7-8 with TRBJ2-7; possibly TRBD2 for D (5 bases). Germline CDR1 reads SGHVS; CDR2 reads FQNEAQ. V lost 5 bases to trimming and J lost 2 bases, with 13 bases between them. The CDR3 is made up of 14 amino acids. As DNA, the CDR3 is TGTGCCAGCAGCCTGGGGAGAAGCACCTACGAGCAGTACTTC. It codes for CASSLGRSTYEQYF.

At least ten counts were recorded for this clone. The chain uses TRBV6-1 and TRBJ2-7; 8 nucleotides line up with TRBD1. The V segment lost 1 base and the J segment 3 bases; nucleotides outside the gene matches: 8. Germline V gene lookup returns CDR1 MNHNS and CDR2 SASEGT. The length of the CDR3 is 16 residues. The CDR3, as DNA: TGTGCCAGCAGTGAAGGCCCTCGTGGACAGGGCTACGAGCAGTACTTC. This codes for CASSEGPRGQGYEQYF.

J is TRBJ1-4 and V is TRBV6-5; D is uncertain. This CDR3 contains 15 residues. V lost 0 bases, J lost 4 bases, and 9 bases lay in between. Germline V CDR1 and CDR2: MNHEY, SVGAGI. CDR3 in DNA: TGTGCCAGCAGTTACTCGCGCAACATTAATGAAAAACTGTTTTTT. The encoded protein is CASSYSRNINEKLFF.

The V call is TRBV7-9, the J call TRBJ2-1, with unresolved D. The germline V gene has CDR1 SEHNR and CDR2 FQNEAQ (reference sequence). V shed 2 bases and J shed 4 bases, with 9 bases lying between them. This CDR3 region has 14 residues. The CDR3 region is CASSLLSRYNEQFF. The CDR3 region has the DNA TGTGCCAGCAGCTTATTAAGCAGGTACAATGAGCAGTTCTTC.

There are many counts of this clone. In the same sample, other DNA sequences code for this CDR3. The gene calls are TRBV9 and TRBJ1-6, with 7 nucleotides matching TRBD1. CDR1 is SGDLS, CDR2 YYNGEE, per germline. V was pared by 4 bases and J by 10 bases, with 8 bases of the junction left unmatched. The CDR3 is made up of 14 amino acids. As DNA, the CDR3 is TGTGCCAGCAGCCCGAGACAGGGTGGCTCACCCCTCCACTTT. Protein product: CASSPRQGGSPLHF.

V usage is TRBV28 and J usage is TRBJ2-5; D ambiguous. V shed 3 bases and J shed 5 bases, with 19 bases lying between them. The CDR3 totals 16 residues. CDR1 is MDHEN and CDR2 is SYDVKM in the germline V gene. CDR3 nucleotide sequence: TGTGCCAGCAGTTTCGTCCGCGCTGTACCGAGGGAGACCCAGTACTTC. This translates into CASSFVRAVPRETQYF.

This chain links TRBV11-2 with TRBJ2-7; the match to TRBD1 covers 8 bases. In germline, CDR1 is SGHAT, CDR2 FQNNGV. This CDR3 spans 16 amino acids. V shed 5 bases and J 0 bases; nucleotides not matched to a gene: 9. The DNA for the CDR3 is TGTGCCAGCAGCCTCCGGGACAGGTCAGGCTCCTACGAGCAGTACTTC. Translation gives CASSLRDRSGSYEQYF.

This clone has at least ten counts. The chain combines TRBV6-5 with TRBJ2-7; 9 nucleotides line up with TRBD1. CDR3 size: 15 residues. J was trimmed by 7 bases and V by 6 bases; bases with no gene match: 13. CDR1 and CDR2 (germline): MNHEY, SVGAGI. The CDR3 spells CASSLAGTGSYEQYV. The CDR3 DNA sequence: TGTGCCAGCAGCCTCGCCGGGACAGGGTCATATGAGCAGTACGTC.

This clone was observed a single time. The chain is built from TRBV6-1 and TRBJ2-2; 9 nucleotides line up with TRBD1. Trimming cost V 4 bases and J 4 bases; bases outside gene matches: 4. Germline V gene data show CDR1 as MNHNS and CDR2 as SASEGT. The CDR3 length is 15 residues. CDR3 amino acids: CASSVLQGATGELFF. The CDR3 coding sequence is TGTGCCAGCAGTGTTTTACAGGGGGCCACCGGGGAGCTGTTTTTT.

The rearrangement uses TRBV5-1 and TRBJ2-7; D not certain. The CDR3 spans 13 residues. Germline CDR1 reads SGHRS; CDR2 reads YFSETQ. Trimming removed 5 bases from V and 2 bases from J, with 11 bases in between. In DNA form, the CDR3 reads TGCGCCAGCAGTCTGTGGGAAGCCTACGAGCAGTACTTC. Protein: CASSLWEAYEQYF.

The chain combines TRBV15 with TRBJ2-1; no clear D. The CDR3 has 12 residues. Trimming removed 0 bases from V and 10 bases from J, with 7 bases in between. Germline V gives CDR1 LNHNV, CDR2 YYDKDF (reference sequence). The CDR3 nucleotides read TGTGCCACCAGCAGAGAAACCAAAGAGCAGTTCTTC. Translation gives CATSRETKEQFF.

Written as DNA, the CDR3 is TGTGCCAGCAGCTTTAGCGGGGGAAACACAGATACGCAGTATTTT. Protein sequence: CASSFSGGNTDTQYF. V gene TRBV11-2 combines with J gene TRBJ2-3, with 9 bases aligning to TRBD2. The CDR3 loop spans 15 amino acids. CDR1 and CDR2 from the germline V gene are SGHAT and FQNNGV. With V trimmed by 3 bases and J by 2 bases, 3 bases remained unmatched. Using reference TRBV11-2 and TRBJ2-3 for the parts outside the CDR3, the full variable domain is EAGVAQSPRYKIIEKRQSVAFWCNPISGHATLYWYQQILGQGPKLLIQFQNNGVVDDSQLPKDRFSAERLKGVDSTLKIQPAKLEDSAVYLCASSFSGGNTDTQYFGPGTRLTVL.

This clone appeared once. Here the CDR3 reads CASSSQGAGQPQHF. For the CDR3, the DNA is TGTGCCAGCAGCTCACAGGGGGCCGGTCAGCCCCAGCATTTT. The rearrangement uses TRBV7-6 and TRBJ1-5; TRBD1 aligns across 9 bases. CDR3 size: 14 residues. The J segment lost 6 bases and the V segment lost 4 bases, leaving 4 bases of the junction unmatched. Germline values: CDR1 SGHVS, CDR2 FNYEAQ. Variable domain in full (rest from reference TRBV7-6 and TRBJ1-5): GAGVSQSPRYKVTKRGQDVALRCDPISGHVSLYWYRQALGQGPEFLTYFNYEAQQDKSGLPNDRFSAERPEGSISTLTIQRTEQRDSAMYRCASSSQGAGQPQHFGDGTRLSIL.

This clone was seen many times. The chain joins TRBV7-6 to TRBJ2-3; 11 nucleotides agree with TRBD2. The CDR3 extends over 16 amino acids. J was trimmed by 4 bases and V by 0 bases; bases with no gene match: 3. Looked up from germline, CDR1 is SGHVS and CDR2 is FNYEAQ. This CDR3 reads CASSLAGLAASDTQYF. CDR3 nucleotides: TGTGCCAGCAGCTTAGCGGGACTAGCGGCTTCAGATACGCAGTATTTT.

The V and J genes are TRBV5-1 and TRBJ1-2; no clear D. Germline CDR1 is SGHRS and CDR2 is YFSETQ. There are 12 residues in the CDR3. Trimming left V 0 bases short and J 6 bases short, with 6 bases between. Written as DNA, the CDR3 is TGCGCCAGCAGCTTGGCGGGGAATGGCTACACCTTC. This translates into CASSLAGNGYTF.

This sequence joins TRBV7-2 and TRBJ2-6; D may correspond to TRBD1 or TRBD2 (6 bases each). The CDR3 extends over 18 amino acids. Germline CDR1 is SGHTA and CDR2 is FQGNSA. Trimming removed 2 bases at V and 2 bases at J, with 16 bases between. The CDR3 sequence: CASSLRGPPAAGANVLTF. The DNA for the CDR3 is TGTGCCAGCAGCTTACGGGGGCCCCCCGCTGCTGGGGCCAACGTCCTGACTTTC.

This clone has just a few counts. The chain joins TRBV6-6 to TRBJ1-1; 9 bases match TRBD1. Germline values: CDR1 MNHNY, CDR2 SVGAGI (reference sequence). The junction had 11 bases not matched to a gene; V was cut back by 5 bases and J by 10 bases. The CDR3 covers 14 residues. The CDR3 bases are TGTGCCAGCAGTCTCGGACAGGGGACGGGGGCAGCTTTCTTT. It translates to CASSLGQGTGAAFF.

The chain has TRBV6-5 and TRBJ2-2; 9 nucleotides match TRBD1. The CDR3 runs to 15 residues. The V gene's germline CDR1 is MNHEY and CDR2 SVGAGI. Germline trimming cut 7 bases from V and 5 bases from J; bases unmatched to any gene: 8. The CDR3 loop is CASTLGQGATGELFF. CDR3 coding DNA: TGTGCCAGCACTTTGGGACAGGGAGCGACCGGGGAGCTGTTTTTT.

The genes are TRBV11-1 and TRBJ2-7, with D unresolved. V dropped 0 bases and J dropped 4 bases, with 4 bases sitting between them. Germline loops: CDR1 SGHAT, CDR2 FQDESV (reference sequence). The length of the CDR3 is 12 residues. The CDR3 protein is CASSLAGYEQYF. The CDR3 nucleotides are TGTGCCAGCAGCTTAGCCGGATACGAGCAGTACTTC.